This T cell receptor (beta chain) was captured in a study of cytomegalovirus exposure and HLA in healthy donors. Study results and limitations: From TCR beta sequences, most subjects' HLA-A and HLA-B alleles were reportedly predicted accurately.

The PCR used 60 Vbeta and 13 Jbeta primers. Assay used: immunoSEQ multiplex PCR; TCRdb lists only in-frame clones, some missing. The sample yields roughly 140,000 clones, approximately 79% seen once. This clone appeared a single time. Its matching antigen is unknown. Trimming removed 3 bases at V and 5 bases at J, with 10 bases between. The CDR3 spans 13 residues. Germline V gene data show CDR1 as SNHLY and CDR2 as FYNNEI. Sequenced: PBMCs. The source is a female donor in good health and CMV-seronegative. The chain carries TRBV2 and TRBJ2-5; D is ambiguous. CDR3 sequence (DNA): TGTGCCAGCAGTGACGTGAGTCCGGAGACCCAGTACTTC. Amino acid sequence: CASSDVSPETQYF.